These 26 T cell receptor beta chains originate from one sample sequenced in a study of T cell responses to AZD1222 COVID-19 vaccine (dated by TCRdb to the early 2020s). The sample's time point label, decoded: about 28 days (+/-7) after the second vaccine dose. The method behind the library was the immunoSEQ multiplex PCR assay. Imported from immuneACCESS, the table was reduced by TCRdb to in-frame sequences with V and J called. These copies leave out some clones; in studies compared against another copy, an unresolved V gene accounts for under half, and the cause of the remainder is not known. The sample data list nearly 55,000 clones, and approximately 88% of these were observed just once. Clones ranked in the top ten supply about 14% of the sample. The sample here was peripheral blood, taken 28 days after the second AZD1222 dose. These receptors came from an adult who received the AZD1222 COVID-19 vaccine.

The V call is TRBV19, the J call TRBJ1-1; no definite D call. The germline V gene has CDR1 LNHDA and CDR2 SQIVND (reference sequence). The CDR3 spans 13 residues. Trimming pared 6 bases from V and 1 base from J, leaving 9 bases between. CDR3 protein: CASSNRKNTEAFF. The CDR3, as DNA: TGTGCCAGTAGCAATCGAAAGAACACTGAAGCTTTCTTT.

The chain carries TRBV28 and TRBJ2-3; 12 nucleotides align to TRBD2. The CDR3 is 20 amino acids. Trimming at V came to 7 bases and at J to 1 base, leaving 18 bases not matched to a gene. The germline V gene has CDR1 MDHEN and CDR2 SYDVKM. Here the CDR3 DNA reads TGTGCCAGCACTGCCTCCGTTGGACTAGCGGGAACGGGTGGCACAGATACGCAGTATTTT. This gives the protein CASTASVGLAGTGGTDTQYF.

The chain uses TRBV2 and TRBJ1-1; possible D gene TRBD1, 6 bases. V lost 6 bases and J 6 bases, leaving 11 bases between the germline ends. The CDR3 is 12 residues long. The germline V gene encodes CDR1 SNHLY and CDR2 FYNNEI. The CDR3 sequence is CASREDSPEAFF. CDR3 bases: TGTGCCAGCAGAGAGGACAGTCCTGAAGCTTTCTTT.

V gene TRBV24-1 combines with J gene TRBJ1-2, with D uncertain. The CDR3 has 12 amino acids. V was shortened by 5 bases and J by 1 base, with 4 bases between the two germline ends. The V gene's germline CDR1 is KGHDR and CDR2 SFDVKD. In nucleotides, the CDR3 is TGTGCCACCAGTGGGGGTAACTATGGCTACACCTTC. Residues: CATSGGNYGYTF.

The chain links TRBV12-1 to TRBJ2-7. TRBV12-1 constitutes a pseudogene. The CDR3 spans 16 residues. CDR3 sequence: CASSFLHGNATYEQYF. CDR3 coding DNA: TGTGCCAGCAGCTTTCTCCACGGAAACGCTACCTACGAGCAGTACTTC.

This rearrangement joins TRBV30 to TRBJ2-5, with D possibly matching TRBD1 (5 bases). CDR3 size: 15 residues. V was shortened by 0 bases and J by 4 bases, with 15 bases between the two germline ends. Germline V gene data show CDR1 as GTSNPN and CDR2 as SVGIG (reference sequence). The CDR3 sequence: CAWSVLQGSGETQYF. DNA for the CDR3: TGTGCCTGGAGTGTTCTGCAGGGTAGTGGAGAGACCCAGTACTTC.

The chain recombines TRBV21-1 with TRBJ2-5; the D segment call TRBD1 is taken from the table without a DNA check. TRBV21-1 is reported as a pseudogene. This CDR3 is 20 amino acids long. This chain's CDR3 is CASSPTRGQGRRTREETQYF. As DNA, the CDR3 is TGTGCCAGCAGCCCCACGAGAGGACAGGGACGTAGGACGAGGGAAGAGACCCAGTACTTC.

This chain uses TRBV7-2 with TRBJ1-2; 7 positions agree with TRBD1. This CDR3 is built from 15 residues. Germline CDR1 SGHTA, CDR2 FQGNSA. V gave up 2 bases and J gave up 6 bases; unmatched junction bases: 9. Here the CDR3 reads CASSLSYRGLDGYTF. DNA for the CDR3: TGTGCCAGCAGCTTATCGTACAGGGGATTAGATGGCTACACCTTC.

This rearrangement joins TRBV4-3 to TRBJ1-2; TRBD1 agrees at 8 bases. The V gene end was trimmed by 4 bases and the J gene end by 8 bases; junction bases not matched to a gene: 6. The CDR3 contains 13 residues. In germline, CDR1 is LGHNA, CDR2 YSLEER. In DNA form, the CDR3 reads TGCGCCAGCAGCCCCAGGGGGCAGGAGGGCTACACCTTC. Translated: CASSPRGQEGYTF.

This clone was counted once. The chain employs TRBV5-8 and TRBJ1-5; no definite D call. The V and J ends lost 5 bases and 5 bases respectively, with 14 bases between them. This CDR3 comprises 14 residues. In germline, CDR1 is SGHTS, CDR2 YDEGEE. The DNA for the CDR3 is TGTGCCAGCAGTTCCTGGGAGAGGGATCAGCCCCAGCATTTT. Translating gives CASSSWERDQPQHF.

In its sample, this clone was seen once. The chain joins TRBV30 to TRBJ1-1; D is uncertain. Germline lookup yields CDR1 GTSNPN and CDR2 SVGIG (reference sequence). The CDR3 runs to 12 residues. V gave up 0 bases and J gave up 3 bases, with 5 bases separating them. This CDR3 reads CAWSVSYTEAFF. The CDR3 DNA reads TGTGCCTGGAGTGTATCCTACACTGAAGCTTTCTTT.

This chain connects TRBV5-6 to TRBJ1-4; D might be TRBD1 (5 bases). This CDR3 region has 18 residues. Germline V gene sequence: CDR1 SGHDT, CDR2 YYEEEE. V was cut by 1 base and J by 0 bases, with 16 bases left in between. CDR3 nucleotide sequence: TGTGCCAGCAGCTTGTGGGGACGAGAACTTGCAACTAATGAAAAACTGTTTTTT. Its translation: CASSLWGRELATNEKLFF.

This clone appeared a single time. V and J are TRBV6-1 and TRBJ1-1; weak D call: TRBD1 (5 bases). The length of the CDR3 is 16 residues. CDR1 is MNHNS and CDR2 is SASEGT in the germline V gene. V was cut by 3 bases and J by 0 bases, with 14 bases left in between. CDR3 DNA sequence: TGTGCCAGCAGTGAGGTTCCACAGGCCATGAACACTGAAGCTTTCTTT. This encodes CASSEVPQAMNTEAFF.

The chain recombines TRBV19 with TRBJ2-3; weak D call: TRBD1 (6 bases). The V gene's germline CDR1 is LNHDA and CDR2 SQIVND (reference sequence). CDR3 length: 14 amino acids. The V and J ends lost 7 bases and 4 bases respectively, with 15 bases between them. CDR3 nucleotide sequence: TGTGCCAGTACAATGGGGCAGGGGCCAGATACGCAGTATTTT. This sequence encodes CASTMGQGPDTQYF.

CDR3 amino acids: CASSQEKVSDEQYF. DNA of the CDR3: TGCGCCAGCAGCCAAGAAAAGGTTAGCGACGAGCAGTACTTC. The chain combines TRBV4-3 with TRBJ2-7, with D possibly TRBD2 on 5 matching bases. Trimming pared 0 bases from V and 5 bases from J, leaving 11 bases between. The CDR3 runs 14 residues. From germline, CDR1 is LGHNA and CDR2 YSLEER.

The chain combines TRBV5-6 with TRBJ1-2, with 7 nucleotides matching TRBD1. Per the germline V gene, CDR1 is SGHDT and CDR2 is YYEEEE. CDR3 length: 13 amino acids. Trimming took 4 bases from V and 8 from J; bases not matched to a gene: 8. The CDR3 nucleotides are TGTGCCAGCAGCCTCCGACAGGGTGGCGGCTACACCTTC. As protein: CASSLRQGGGYTF. The complete variable domain, with remaining parts taken from reference TRBV5-6 and TRBJ1-2, reads DAGVTQSPTHLIKTRGQQVTLRCSPKSGHDTVSWYQQALGQGPQFIFQYYEEEERQRGNFPDRFSGHQFPNYSSELNVNALLLGDSALYLCASSLRQGGGYTFGSGTRLTVV.

The rearrangement uses TRBV2 and TRBJ2-5; no firm D call. Between the trimmed V and J ends, which lost 1 base and 3 bases, there was a span of 0 bases. The CDR3 loop spans 11 amino acids. Germline V gene lookup returns CDR1 SNHLY and CDR2 FYNNEI. The CDR3 region is CASSEEETQYF. Here the CDR3 DNA reads TGTGCCAGCAGTGAAGAAGAGACCCAGTACTTC. Drawing the rest from reference TRBV2 and TRBJ2-5, the complete variable domain is EPEVTQTPSHQVTQMGQEVILRCVPISNHLYFYWYRQILGQKVEFLVSFYNNEISEKSEIFDDQFSVERPDGSNFTLKIRSTKLEDSAMYFCASSEEETQYFGPGTRLLVL.

This rearrangement joins TRBV28 to TRBJ1-5, with D unclear. The CDR3 runs 14 residues. Germline V gene data show CDR1 as MDHEN and CDR2 as SYDVKM. V shed 6 bases and J shed 2 bases, with 11 bases lying between them. For the CDR3, the DNA is TGTGCCAGCAGCAGTACCGCGGGCAATCAGCCCCAGCATTTT. It codes for CASSSTAGNQPQHF.

V and J are TRBV7-2 and TRBJ2-1; no definite D call. The CDR3 has 13 amino acids. The V and J ends lost 5 bases and 8 bases respectively, with 13 bases between them. CDR1 and CDR2 from the germline V gene are SGHTA and FQGNSA. The CDR3 sequence is CASSLTVDHEQFF. CDR3 bases: TGTGCCAGCAGCCTGACCGTGGACCATGAGCAGTTCTTC.

The chain uses TRBV7-2 and TRBJ2-7; D unclear. The CDR3 loop spans 13 amino acids. The V and J ends lost 5 bases and 6 bases respectively, with 14 bases between them. Looked up from germline, CDR1 is SGHTA and CDR2 is FQGNSA. The CDR3 coding sequence is TGTGCCAGCAGCCCCCTGGGCTCAGGCGAGCAGTACTTC. As protein: CASSPLGSGEQYF.

The V call is TRBV6-2 or TRBV6-3, the J call TRBJ2-2, with 11 bases lining up with TRBD2. This CDR3 contains 17 residues. CDR1 and CDR2 (germline): MNHEY, SVGEGT. The J segment lost 7 bases and the V segment lost 2 bases, leaving 9 bases of the junction unmatched. CDR3 region: CASSYRIAGGPDGELFF. Written as DNA, the CDR3 is TGTGCCAGCAGTTACAGAATAGCGGGAGGGCCTGACGGGGAGCTGTTTTTT.

This sequence joins TRBV4-3 and TRBJ2-5; TRBD1 aligns across 7 bases. The CDR3 consists of 15 residues. Losses at the gene ends were 5 bases for V and 5 bases for J; bases not matched to a gene: 11. Germline V gene lookup returns CDR1 LGHNA and CDR2 YSLEER. CDR3 protein: CASSAQQGMGETQYF. The CDR3 region has the DNA TGCGCCAGCAGCGCCCAACAGGGGATGGGGGAGACCCAGTACTTC.

This clone was recorded only once. V and J are TRBV12-3 or TRBV12-4 and TRBJ2-3; D may be TRBD2 (6 bases). V lost 6 bases and J 11 bases, leaving 15 bases between the germline ends. The CDR3 is 12 residues long. CDR3 amino acids: CASRLATQMQYF. DNA for the CDR3: TGTGCCAGCAGGCTAGCGACGCAAATGCAGTATTTT.

The chain links TRBV19 to TRBJ2-7; D possibly corresponds to TRBD2 (7 bases). With 5 bases removed from V and 2 bases from J, the gap between germline ends came to 19 bases. The V gene's germline CDR1 is LNHDA and CDR2 SQIVND (reference sequence). CDR3 length equals 16 residues. CDR3 in amino acids: CASSDTGAGVPYEQYF. For the CDR3, the DNA is TGTGCCAGTAGTGATACGGGGGCGGGAGTCCCCTACGAGCAGTACTTC.

The chain combines TRBV5-6 with TRBJ1-2; D is unclear. Germline V gene lookup returns CDR1 SGHDT and CDR2 YYEEEE. The CDR3 consists of 13 residues. V lost 5 bases, J lost 4 bases, and 12 bases lay in between. CDR3 loop: CASSPGSPYGYTF. The CDR3 DNA is TGTGCCAGCAGTCCCGGGTCACCCTATGGCTACACCTTC.

The chain joins TRBV2 to TRBJ1-6; TRBD1 agrees at 9 bases. The junction had 5 bases not matched to a gene; V was cut back by 10 bases and J by 7 bases. This CDR3 is built from 13 residues. In germline, CDR1 is SNHLY, CDR2 FYNNEI. The CDR3 sequence: CAISGQGNSPLHF. CDR3 in DNA: TGTGCCATCTCGGGACAGGGAAATTCACCCCTCCACTTT.